The 15 T cell receptor beta chains presented below share a single source sample, sequenced in a study of shared clonotypes between healthy human individuals. Only in-frame clones appear in the TCRdb table, and some are missing; sequencing was by immunoSEQ multiplex PCR. The sample carries a few hundred thousand clones, around two thirds recorded once. Sequencing was carried out using memory CD4+ T cells sorted from blood. As for subset: CD45RA-negative fraction. The receptors were sampled from a man aged 30-40 years in good health.

The rearrangement links TRBV2 to TRBJ2-5, with 7 positions matching TRBD1. Germline V gene lookup returns CDR1 SNHLY and CDR2 FYNNEI. Germline trimming cut 11 bases from V and 5 bases from J; bases unmatched to any gene: 11. The CDR3 is 13 residues long. CDR3 residues: CAGATGRQETQYF. In DNA, the CDR3 is TGTGCCGGGGCGACAGGGCGGCAGGAGACCCAGTACTTC.

The rearrangement links TRBV7-3 to TRBJ2-6, with D uncertain. V was trimmed by 4 bases and J by 4 bases, leaving 8 bases between them. CDR1 and CDR2 from the germline V gene are SGHTA and FQGTGA. The CDR3 sequence is 14 residues long. The CDR3 sequence is CASSYDGGANVLTF. The DNA for the CDR3 is TGTGCCAGCAGCTACGATGGAGGGGCCAACGTCCTGACTTTC. The full variable domain, with the rest looked up from reference TRBV7-3 and TRBJ2-6, is GAGVSQTPSNKVTEKGKYVELRCDPISGHTALYWYRQSLGQGPEFLIYFQGTGAADDSGLPNDRFFAVRPEGSVSTLKIQRTERGDSAVYLCASSYDGGANVLTFGAGSRLTVL.

The chain is built from TRBV2 and TRBJ2-1, with D unclear. The germline V gene has CDR1 SNHLY and CDR2 FYNNEI. Trimming cost V 7 bases and J 12 bases, with 7 bases left between them. This CDR3 comprises 9 residues. CDR3 residues: CASKSGQFF. In DNA form, the CDR3 reads TGTGCCAGCAAATCGGGGCAGTTCTTC.

The V call is TRBV14, the J call TRBJ2-3; perhaps TRBD1 as D (6 bases). There are 19 residues in the CDR3. Trimming removed 4 bases at V and 8 bases at J, with 31 bases between. Germline assignment: CDR1 SGHDN and CDR2 FVKESK. In DNA, the CDR3 is TGTGCCAGCAGCCTACTCCCACCCACATCTACCCTCACAGGGCGTACGCAGTATTTT. This translates into CASSLLPPTSTLTGRTQYF.

This chain links TRBV18 with TRBJ1-4; a weak D match, TRBD1 (5 bases). The CDR3 sequence is 15 residues long. Looked up from germline, CDR1 is KGHSH and CDR2 is LQKENI. V dropped 5 bases and J dropped 7 bases, with 17 bases sitting between them. The CDR3 sequence: CASSTGRGGGEKLFF. The CDR3, as DNA: TGTGCCAGCTCAACTGGGAGGGGCGGAGGTGAAAAACTGTTTTTT.

This clone has a handful of counts. The chain recombines TRBV2 with TRBJ2-2; D not certain. The V end lost 4 bases, the J end lost 0 bases, and 9 bases lay between the germline ends. The CDR3 consists of 15 residues. CDR1 SNHLY and CDR2 FYNNEI come from the germline V gene. As DNA, the CDR3 is TGTGCCAGCAGTGGGTTCACAACGAACACCGGGGAGCTGTTTTTT. It codes for CASSGFTTNTGELFF.

The chain carries TRBV7-6 and TRBJ2-7; TRBD2 matches at 9 bases. The V segment lost 1 base and the J segment 0 bases; nucleotides outside the gene matches: 1. There are 15 residues in the CDR3. Germline V CDR1 and CDR2: SGHVS, FNYEAQ. CDR3: CASSLGLADSYEQYF. The CDR3 DNA follows: TGTGCCAGCAGCTTAGGACTAGCGGACTCCTACGAGCAGTACTTC.

The chain couples TRBV28 to TRBJ2-7; TRBD1 matches 10 bases. CDR1 and CDR2 from the germline V gene are MDHEN and SYDVKM. The CDR3 has 14 residues. The V and J ends lost 7 bases and 3 bases, in that order; junction bases with no gene match: 6. The CDR3 region is CASNTGQGNYEQYF. The CDR3 nucleotides read TGTGCCAGCAACACGGGACAGGGGAACTACGAGCAGTACTTC.

The rearrangement links TRBV7-9 to TRBJ1-1, with unresolved D. The V and J ends lost 1 base and 4 bases respectively, with 13 bases between them. Germline-derived CDR1 and CDR2 are SEHNR and FQNEAQ (reference sequence). This CDR3 is 15 amino acids long. The CDR3 DNA follows: TGTGCCAGCAGCTTAGTTCCTGAGGGTACCACTGAAGCTTTCTTT. This codes for CASSLVPEGTTEAFF.

The chain recombines TRBV5-1 with TRBJ2-7; 8 bases agree with TRBD2. The germline V gene has CDR1 SGHRS and CDR2 YFSETQ. The CDR3 runs to 16 residues. After removal of 4 bases from V and 6 bases from J, the junction contained 15 bases not matched to a gene. CDR3: CASSANGGALFAEQYF. In nucleotides, the CDR3 is TGCGCCAGCAGCGCCAACGGGGGGGCCTTGTTTGCCGAGCAGTACTTC.

The J gene is TRBJ2-2, the V gene TRBV18; TRBD1 matches at 8 bases. Per germline, CDR1 KGHSH and CDR2 LQKENI. Trimming removed 6 bases from V and 4 bases from J; junction bases left unmatched: 7. The CDR3 has 15 amino acids. The CDR3 nucleotides read TGTGCCAGCTCGTCAGCGACAGGGGTCACCGGGGAGCTGTTTTTT. Residues: CASSSATGVTGELFF.

This clone appeared a few times. CDR3 DNA sequence: TGTGCCAGCAGCCTCGGGCCGCGGGGCGAGCAGTACTTC. Translated, it gives CASSLGPRGEQYF. This chain uses TRBV14 with TRBJ2-7; weak D call: TRBD2 (6 bases). This CDR3 comprises 13 residues. Germline CDR1 reads SGHDN; CDR2 reads FVKESK. V lost 4 bases and J lost 6, with 13 bases in between.

The V gene is TRBV18, the J gene TRBJ1-5, with D tentatively TRBD1 (5 bases). Between the trimmed V and J ends, which lost 2 bases and 7 bases, there was a span of 9 bases. There are 13 residues in the CDR3. Germline V CDR1 and CDR2: KGHSH, LQKENI. CDR3 sequence reads: CASSPGAGQPQHF. Written as DNA, the CDR3 is TGTGCCAGCTCACCAGGGGCGGGGCAGCCCCAGCATTTT.

This clone was recorded once. With only one base between it and a far larger clone, this is likely a read error. The chain recombines TRBV29-1 with TRBJ1-2, with D possibly being TRBD1 (5 bases). With 8 bases removed from V and 9 bases from J, the gap between germline ends came to 16 bases. The CDR3 runs to 11 residues. In germline, CDR1 is SQVTM, CDR2 ANQGSEA. The CDR3 here is CSSAVAGSYTF. The DNA for the CDR3 is TGCAGCTCCGCGGTGGCAGGGAGCTACACCTTC.

With respect to this clone: This may come from a read error, since a much larger clone is one base off. The identical CDR3 is also encoded by other nucleotide sequences in the sample. V and J are TRBV5-1 and TRBJ2-7, with 12 bases that match TRBD2. The CDR3 runs to 15 residues. CDR1 SGHRS and CDR2 YFSETQ come from the germline V gene. The CDR3 reads CASSLETSGSHEQYF. DNA of the CDR3: TGCGCTAGCAGCTTGGAGACTAGCGGGAGCCACGAGCAGTACTTC.